The TCR beta chain under discussion was sequenced for a study of blood T cell repertoires in COVID-19. Study at large: Italy, Spain and the United States were the sources of the convalescent and acute COVID-19 samples. PBMCs, B-cell-depleted T cells, or T cells were the source of the cDNA or gDNA that made up the material.

The CDR3 has 17 amino acids. With V trimmed by 5 bases and J by 10 bases, 12 bases remained unmatched. The germline V gene encodes CDR1 PRHDT and CDR2 FYEKMQ (reference sequence). TCRdb's copy holds only in-frame clones and misses some; the assay was immunoSEQ multiplex PCR. The top ten hold 10% of the sample, which has 90,000 to 100,000 clones, about 89% seen once. The receptor comes from a man aged 45-65 years with acute or convalescent COVID-19. Sequenced sample: peripheral blood. The rearrangement uses TRBV13 and TRBJ2-1; 15 bases match TRBD2. The CDR3 region has the DNA TGTGCCAGCAGCGCTCGGCGCACGGGACTAGCGGGAGGAGAGCAGTTCTTC. It yields the protein CASSARRTGLAGGEQFF.